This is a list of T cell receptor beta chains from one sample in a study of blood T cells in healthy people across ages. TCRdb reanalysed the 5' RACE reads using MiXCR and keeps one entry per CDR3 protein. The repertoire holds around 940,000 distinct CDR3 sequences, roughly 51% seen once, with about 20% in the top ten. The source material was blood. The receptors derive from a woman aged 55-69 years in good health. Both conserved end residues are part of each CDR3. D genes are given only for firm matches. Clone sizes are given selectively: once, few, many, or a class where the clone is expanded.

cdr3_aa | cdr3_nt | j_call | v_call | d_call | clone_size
CASSSYERGPQHF | TGTGCCAGCAGTTCTTACGAGAGGGGACCCCAGCATTTT | TRBJ1-5 | TRBV6-5 | - | -
CASKYDSLSYEQYF | TGTGCCAGCAAATACGACTCACTCTCCTACGAGCAGTACTTC | TRBJ2-7 | TRBV7-2 | - | -
CASSEWLASGPYEQYF | TGTGCCAGCAGTGAATGGTTGGCTAGCGGTCCCTACGAGCAGTACTTC | TRBJ2-7 | TRBV6-1 | TRBD2 | few
CASSFGRGRETQYF | TGTGCCAGCAGTTTCGGAAGGGGGAGGGAGACCCAGTACTTC | TRBJ2-5 | TRBV28 | - | few
CASRWKGVLSSGANVLTF | TGTGCCAGCCGTTGGAAAGGGGTCCTCAGCTCTGGGGCCAACGTCCTGACTTTC | TRBJ2-6 | TRBV27 | - | -
CASSYSPWTSGRAGGTDTQYF | TGTGCCAGCAGCTACAGTCCCTGGACTAGCGGGAGGGCCGGGGGCACAGATACGCAGTATTTT | TRBJ2-3 | TRBV6-2/TRBV6-3 | TRBD2 | -
CASSVTGTAPGGEQFF | TGTGCCAGCAGTGTGACCGGGACAGCGCCCGGCGGGGAGCAGTTCTTC | TRBJ2-1 | TRBV6-4 | TRBD1 | -
CASSLVLQGRPGYTF | TGTGCCAGCAGCTTAGTTTTACAGGGGCGCCCGGGCTACACCTTC | TRBJ1-2 | TRBV7-2 | TRBD1 | few
CASSTPGQSNIQYF | TGTGCCAGCAGTACCCCGGGACAGTCGAACATTCAGTACTTC | TRBJ2-4 | TRBV6-5 | TRBD1 | -
CASSLGRIGRQLQWEQFF | TGTGCCAGCAGCTTAGGGAGGATAGGGCGGCAACTACAATGGGAGCAGTTCTTC | TRBJ2-1 | TRBV7-9 | - | -
CASSQDFQREDQYF | TGTGCCAGCAGCCAAGATTTTCAGCGGGAGGATCAGTACTTC | TRBJ2-5 | TRBV3-1 | TRBD2 | many
CASSLGGESVYEQYF | TGTGCCAGCAGTTTGGGAGGGGAATCTGTTTACGAGCAGTACTTC | TRBJ2-7 | TRBV28 | TRBD2 | -
CASSSGPTEAFF | TGCGCCAGCAGCTCGGGACCTACCGAAGCTTTCTTT | TRBJ1-1 | TRBV5-1 | - | -
CASSQDPAGGWDEQFF | TGTGCCAGCAGCCAAGATCCAGCGGGAGGGTGGGATGAGCAGTTCTTC | TRBJ2-1 | TRBV4-2 | TRBD2 | -
CATEASGFGETQYF | TGTGCCACCGAAGCTAGCGGTTTCGGAGAGACCCAGTACTTC | TRBJ2-5 | TRBV6-1 | TRBD2 | -
CASSVGQTTYGYTF | TGCGCCAGCAGCGTGGGACAAACGACCTATGGCTACACCTTC | TRBJ1-2 | TRBV5-1 | - | -
CASKAFVNTEAFF | TGTGCCAGCAAGGCGTTCGTGAACACTGAAGCTTTCTTT | TRBJ1-1 | TRBV2 | - | -
CASSRQVMNTEAFF | TGTGCCAGCAGCCGACAGGTCATGAACACTGAAGCTTTCTTT | TRBJ1-1 | TRBV7-2 | - | few
CASSLNLRELLNTGELFF | TGTGCCAGCAGCTTAAATCTTCGGGAACTATTGAACACCGGGGAGCTGTTTTTT | TRBJ2-2 | TRBV7-6 | - | -
CASRQRSGVLGTDTQYF | TGTGCCAGCAGACAACGTTCAGGGGTCTTGGGCACAGATACGCAGTATTTT | TRBJ2-3 | TRBV6-6 | - | -
CASSLSSSLGLASYNEQFF | TGTGCCAGCAGCTTAAGCTCAAGTCTGGGACTAGCGAGTTACAATGAGCAGTTCTTC | TRBJ2-1 | TRBV7-2 | TRBD2 | -
CSARGGASGGTDTQYF | TGCAGTGCTAGAGGAGGGGCTAGCGGGGGCACAGATACGCAGTATTTT | TRBJ2-3 | TRBV20-1 | TRBD2 | -
CASSSLLRTEAFF | TGTGCCAGCAGCTCACTATTGAGAACTGAAGCTTTCTTT | TRBJ1-1 | TRBV13 | - | -
CASSLGGGGPYGYTF | TGTGCCAGCAGCTTAGGGGGCGGCGGTCCCTATGGCTACACCTTC | TRBJ1-2 | TRBV7-3 | - | -
CASSVLYQETQYF | TGTGCCAGCAGCGTTCTGTACCAAGAGACCCAGTACTTC | TRBJ2-5 | TRBV12-3/TRBV12-4 | - | once
CATLSGESYEQYF | TGTGCCACCCTCTCGGGGGAATCCTACGAGCAGTACTTC | TRBJ2-7 | TRBV7-9 | - | -
CSVEDLGTNQHF | TGCAGCGTTGAAGATCTAGGGACGAACCAGCATTTT | TRBJ1-5 | TRBV29-1 | - | -
CASSPPDYHQETQYF | TGTGCCAGCAGTCCCCCCGACTACCACCAAGAGACCCAGTACTTC | TRBJ2-5 | TRBV28 | - | -
CSALPGTFSYEQYF | TGCAGTGCTCTGCCGGGGACATTCTCCTACGAGCAGTACTTC | TRBJ2-7 | TRBV20-1 | - | -
CASSGAGGDGYEQYF | TGTGCCAGCAGCGGGGCAGGGGGCGATGGGTACGAGCAGTACTTC | TRBJ2-7 | TRBV7-9 | TRBD1 | -
CASSVGPSGKRYF | TGTGCCAGCAGTGTAGGTCCTAGCGGGAAACGGTACTTC | TRBJ2-5 | TRBV12-3/TRBV12-4 | TRBD2 | few
CASREGGSITEAFF | TGTGCCAGCAGGGAAGGGGGCTCTATCACTGAAGCTTTCTTT | TRBJ1-1 | TRBV2 | TRBD1 | -
CASRPAGGGSYEQFF | TGTGCCAGCAGACCAGCGGGAGGAGGTTCGTATGAGCAGTTCTTC | TRBJ2-1 | TRBV12-3/TRBV12-4 | TRBD2 | -
CASSLYQTDNTDTQYF | TGTGCCAGCAGTTTATACCAGACAGACAACACAGATACGCAGTATTTT | TRBJ2-3 | TRBV28 | - | -
CASSYSNPPPDYTF | TGTGCCAGCAGTTACTCGAATCCCCCCCCTGACTACACCTTC | TRBJ1-2 | TRBV6-5 | - | few
CASSYLKIEAQYF | TGTGCCAGCAGTTACTTAAAGATAGAGGCCCAGTACTTC | TRBJ2-7 | TRBV6-2/TRBV6-3 | - | -
CASSQSGTSPRYNEQFF | TGTGCCAGCAGCCAATCCGGGACTAGCCCGAGGTACAATGAGCAGTTCTTC | TRBJ2-1 | TRBV3-1 | TRBD2 | few
CASSLALSADTQYF | TGTGCCAGCAGCTTAGCGCTTTCGGCAGATACGCAGTATTTT | TRBJ2-3 | TRBV7-6 | - | -
CASSLSPGTGLANILTF | TGTGCCAGCAGTTTATCCCCCGGGACAGGCCTTGCCAACATCCTGACTTTC | TRBJ2-6 | TRBV12-3/TRBV12-4 | TRBD1 | -
CASAGRYHAETQYF | TGTGCCAGCGCCGGAAGGTATCATGCAGAGACCCAGTACTTC | TRBJ2-5 | TRBV25-1 | - | -
CASSLGRGTSGRPWETQYF | TGTGCCAGCAGCTTAGGCAGGGGTACGAGCGGGAGGCCATGGGAGACCCAGTACTTC | TRBJ2-5 | TRBV7-3 | TRBD2 | -
CSVAPNTEAFF | TGCAGCGTAGCGCCGAACACTGAAGCTTTCTTT | TRBJ1-1 | TRBV29-1 | - | -
CSIHSPRYEQYF | TGCAGTATCCACTCCCCCCGATACGAGCAGTACTTC | TRBJ2-7 | TRBV20-1 | - | many
CSVGSNQQYF | TGCAGCGTTGGAAGCAACCAGCAGTACTTC | TRBJ2-5 | TRBV29-1 | - | -
CSAREGLAQETQYF | TGCAGTGCTCGGGAGGGACTAGCCCAAGAGACCCAGTACTTC | TRBJ2-5 | TRBV20-1 | TRBD2 | -
CASASAGTGSNEQYF | TGTGCCAGCGCTTCCGCCGGGACAGGGAGCAACGAGCAGTACTTC | TRBJ2-7 | TRBV28 | TRBD1 | -
CASSPGGFLAYEQYF | TGTGCCAGCAGCCCCGGGGGGTTCTTGGCCTACGAGCAGTACTTC | TRBJ2-7 | TRBV14 | TRBD2 | -
CASSYSTGADEGTQYF | TGTGCCAGCAGTTACTCGACGGGGGCGGACGAAGGGACCCAGTACTTC | TRBJ2-5 | TRBV6-5 | - | -
CASKGRGALETQYF | TGCGCCAGCAAAGGGAGAGGGGCACTGGAGACCCAGTACTTC | TRBJ2-5 | TRBV4-1 | - | -
CASTENLANEQFF | TGTGCCAGCACCGAAAATCTAGCGAATGAGCAGTTCTTC | TRBJ2-1 | TRBV28 | - | -
CASSRGLGLDTQYF | TGTGCCAGCAGCAGAGGACTAGGATTGGATACGCAGTATTTT | TRBJ2-3 | TRBV4-2 | TRBD2 | -
CATSRDWTASGYTF | TGCGCCACCAGCAGAGATTGGACAGCTAGTGGCTACACCTTC | TRBJ1-2 | TRBV15 | - | -
CASSGTGKAYEQYF | TGTGCCAGCAGCGGGACAGGGAAGGCCTACGAGCAGTACTTC | TRBJ2-7 | TRBV27 | TRBD1 | once
CSARDKPSGSSEQYF | TGCAGTGCTAGAGACAAGCCCAGCGGGAGTTCCGAGCAGTACTTC | TRBJ2-7 | TRBV20-1 | TRBD2 | -
CSEDGSGSTQYF | TGCAGTGAAGATGGTAGCGGGAGTACCCAGTACTTC | TRBJ2-5 | TRBV20-1 | TRBD2 | -
CASRVTGDLVQRPQHF | TGTGCCAGTAGAGTAACCGGGGACCTCGTACAGCGGCCCCAGCATTTT | TRBJ1-5 | TRBV19 | - | -
CASSDPNRGGQYF | TGTGCCAGCAGTGATCCCAACAGGGGCGGGCAGTACTTC | TRBJ2-7 | TRBV11-1 | TRBD1 | -
CASSITSGRAYEQYF | TGTGCCAGCAGTATTACTAGCGGGAGGGCCTACGAGCAGTACTTC | TRBJ2-7 | TRBV6-5 | TRBD2 | few
CASRGARLLTNTGELFF | TGTGCCAGCAGAGGGGCAAGACTATTAACGAACACCGGGGAGCTGTTTTTT | TRBJ2-2 | TRBV3-1 | - | -